Each of the 25 T cell receptor beta chains below was sequenced from the same sample in a study of blood T cell repertoires in COVID-19. Here immunoSEQ multiplex PCR was the method, and the copy in TCRdb shows in-frame clones only, minus some. The sample carries around 170,000 clones, about 88% recorded once. The source material was PBMCs or T cells enriched from blood (not recorded which). The source of these receptors is a woman aged 45 to 65 who had recovered from COVID-19.

This rearrangement joins TRBV9 to TRBJ1-4, with TRBD1 matching 9 bases. The CDR3 has 15 amino acids. Germline CDR1 and CDR2: SGDLS and YYNGEE. V dropped 2 bases and J dropped 6; count of bases not matched to a gene: 5. CDR3 nucleotide sequence: TGTGCCAGCAGCGTCGGACAGGGGCACGATGAAAAACTGTTTTTT. It specifies CASSVGQGHDEKLFF.

The chain carries TRBV19 and TRBJ2-1, with D possibly TRBD2 on 6 matching bases. The CDR3 totals 17 residues. V was trimmed by 1 base and J by 6 bases, leaving 19 bases between them. Germline V gene sequence: CDR1 LNHDA, CDR2 SQIVND (reference sequence). The chain's CDR3 is CASSIVPPTRPLNEQFF. CDR3 sequence (DNA): TGTGCCAGTAGTATAGTCCCCCCGACTAGACCTCTCAATGAGCAGTTCTTC. The whole variable domain, remainder taken from reference TRBV19 and TRBJ2-1, is DGGITQSPKYLFRKEGQNVTLSCEQNLNHDAMYWYRQDPGQGLRLIYYSQIVNDFQKGDIAEGYSVSREKKESFPLTVTSAQKNPTAFYLCASSIVPPTRPLNEQFFGPGTRLTVL.

The gene calls are TRBV18 and TRBJ2-7, with D unclear. Trimming took off 3 bases at V and 2 bases at J, with 11 bases between the two ends. Germline V gene sequence: CDR1 KGHSH, CDR2 LQKENI. The CDR3 is 14 amino acids. In DNA, the CDR3 is TGTGCCAGCTCACCTCAGAAGACAACCTACGAGCAGTACTTC. Translation: CASSPQKTTYEQYF.

The CDR3 here is CASRAGGHGEQYF. In nucleotides, the CDR3 is TGTGCCAGCAGGGCCGGGGGGCATGGCGAGCAGTACTTC. The chain couples TRBV27 to TRBJ2-7, with D possibly TRBD2 on 7 matching bases. V was shortened by 6 bases and J by 6 bases, with 15 bases between the two germline ends. The CDR3 loop spans 13 amino acids. The germline V gene encodes CDR1 MNHEY and CDR2 SMNVEV (reference sequence).

The genes are TRBV30 and TRBJ2-2; tentative D call: TRBD2 (5 bases). Germline-derived CDR1 and CDR2 are GTSNPN and SVGIG (reference sequence). Trimming pared 0 bases from V and 4 bases from J, leaving 12 bases between. CDR3 length: 15 residues. CDR3 residues: CAWSVDSASTGELFF. The CDR3 DNA reads as TGTGCCTGGAGTGTGGATAGCGCGAGCACCGGGGAGCTGTTTTTT.

This clone has more than one count but fewer than ten. V usage is TRBV7-2 and J usage is TRBJ2-5, with 8 nucleotides matching TRBD1. The ends lost 5 bases at V and 0 bases at J; junction bases unmatched: 8. The CDR3 sequence is 16 residues long. Germline V gene sequence: CDR1 SGHTA, CDR2 FQGNSA. DNA of the CDR3: TGTGCCAGCAGCGCAGCAGGGGGCTCGAACCAAGAGACCCAGTACTTC. This gives the protein CASSAAGGSNQETQYF.

The rearrangement joins TRBV6-5 to TRBJ1-6; D is unresolved. The CDR3 extends over 14 amino acids. The V end was cut by 6 bases, the J end by 10 bases, with 16 bases between. Germline V gene lookup returns CDR1 MNHEY and CDR2 SVGAGI. The CDR3 spells CASRTLAPESPLHF. The DNA of the CDR3 is TGTGCCAGCAGAACCCTTGCCCCGGAGTCACCCCTCCACTTT.

The gene calls are TRBV7-2 and TRBJ1-5, with TRBD1 matching 11 bases. The CDR3 extends over 16 amino acids. Trimming cost V 6 bases and J 6 bases; bases outside gene matches: 10. Looked up from germline, CDR1 is SGHTA and CDR2 is FQGNSA. In nucleotides, the CDR3 is TGTGCCAGCAGGTCTCCGGGACAGGGGGAAAGTCAGCCCCAGCATTTT. Translated: CASRSPGQGESQPQHF. Full variable domain (outside the CDR3, taken from reference TRBV7-2 and TRBJ1-5): GAGVSQSPSNKVTEKGKDVELRCDPISGHTALYWYRQSLGQGLEFLIYFQGNSAPDKSGLPSDRFSAERTGGSVSTLTIQRTQQEDSAVYLCASRSPGQGESQPQHFGDGTRLSIL.

V and J are TRBV7-9 and TRBJ1-5, with TRBD1 as a possible D gene (5 bases). The germline gives CDR1 SEHNR, CDR2 FQNEAQ (reference sequence). V shed 9 bases and J shed 3 bases, with 24 bases lying between them. CDR3 length: 17 amino acids. CDR3 sequence reads: CASGTTQGSGFNQPQHF. The CDR3, as DNA: TGTGCCAGTGGCACAACTCAGGGTTCGGGTTTCAATCAGCCCCAGCATTTT.

The CDR3 nucleotides read TGTGCTAGTGAAGAGGGGGCGGCAACTGAAGCTTTCTTT. As protein: CASEEGAATEAFF. The chain recombines TRBV12-5 with TRBJ1-1, with 7 positions matching TRBD1. CDR1 and CDR2 (germline): LGHNT, FRNRAP. Losses at the gene ends were 7 bases for V and 5 bases for J; bases not matched to a gene: 7. This CDR3 has 13 residues.

The chain couples TRBV6-2 or TRBV6-3 to TRBJ2-2; possible D gene TRBD1, 6 bases. Trimming removed 3 bases from V and 1 base from J, with 15 bases in between. The germline CDR1 and CDR2 sequences are MNHEY and SVGEGT. This CDR3 is built from 17 residues. In nucleotides, the CDR3 is TGTGCCAGCAGTTATTTCAGGGGACAACAGAACACCGGGGAGCTGTTTTTT. It is translated as CASSYFRGQQNTGELFF.

This chain joins TRBV2 and TRBJ2-5; the D gene is possibly TRBD2 (5 bases). The length of the CDR3 is 16 residues. From germline, CDR1 is SNHLY and CDR2 FYNNEI. V lost 1 base, J lost 2 bases, and 14 bases lay in between. CDR3 protein: CASSEGEIARQETQYF. CDR3 sequence (DNA): TGTGCCAGCAGTGAAGGGGAGATAGCGAGACAAGAGACCCAGTACTTC. Combining the CDR3 with reference TRBV2 and TRBJ2-5 gives the whole variable domain EPEVTQTPSHQVTQMGQEVILRCVPISNHLYFYWYRQILGQKVEFLVSFYNNEISEKSEIFDDQFSVERPDGSNFTLKIRSTKLEDSAMYFCASSEGEIARQETQYFGPGTRLLVL.

The V and J genes are TRBV28 and TRBJ1-2; D may be TRBD1 (5 bases). V was trimmed by 2 bases and J by 4 bases, leaving 11 bases between them. Germline V gene sequence: CDR1 MDHEN, CDR2 SYDVKM. The CDR3 is 14 residues long. CDR3 sequence: CASSLGRVAYGYTF. CDR3 sequence (DNA): TGTGCCAGCAGTTTAGGCAGGGTGGCCTATGGCTACACCTTC.

The genes are TRBV30 and TRBJ2-7; 7 positions agree with TRBD2. The CDR3 loop spans 13 amino acids. Germline CDR1 reads GTSNPN; CDR2 reads SVGIG (reference sequence). Trimming removed 5 bases from V and 0 bases from J; junction bases left unmatched: 4. DNA of the CDR3: TGTGCCTGGGGCGGGGGTAACTCCTACGAGCAGTACTTC. Protein: CAWGGGNSYEQYF.

The chain links TRBV19 to TRBJ2-2; TRBD1 aligns across 8 bases. V lost 5 bases to trimming and J lost 6 bases; unmatched junction nucleotides: 5. Looked up from germline, CDR1 is LNHDA and CDR2 is SQIVND (reference sequence). This CDR3 has 14 amino acids. The DNA of the CDR3 is TGTGCCAGTAGTTCGGACAGGGTAGCCGGGGAGCTGTTTTTT. It specifies CASSSDRVAGELFF.

The chain carries TRBV7-9 and TRBJ1-1; D remains ambiguous. V lost 8 bases to trimming and J lost 2 bases, with 15 bases between them. This CDR3 is 14 amino acids long. CDR1 is SEHNR, CDR2 FQNEAQ, per germline (reference sequence). The CDR3 here is CASVLLGSNTEAFF. The CDR3 DNA is TGTGCCAGCGTACTTCTCGGGTCAAACACTGAAGCTTTCTTT. The full variable domain, rest sourced from reference TRBV7-9 and TRBJ1-1, is DTGVSQNPRHKITKRGQNVTFRCDPISEHNRLYWYRQTLGQGPEFLTYFQNEAQLEKSRLLSDRFSAERPKGSFSTLEIQRTEQGDSAMYLCASVLLGSNTEAFFGQGTRLTVV.

V usage is TRBV7-2 and J usage is TRBJ2-1; D remains ambiguous. CDR1 SGHTA and CDR2 FQGNSA come from the germline V gene. Trimming left V 0 bases short and J 2 bases short, with 11 bases between. The CDR3 runs to 16 residues. The CDR3 loop is CASSLAGSLPYNEQFF. CDR3 bases: TGTGCCAGCAGCTTAGCGGGTAGCCTCCCCTACAATGAGCAGTTCTTC.

CDR3 sequence (DNA): TGTGCCAGCACCTGGGGGACAAAGGATACGCAGTATTTT. Amino acid sequence: CASTWGTKDTQYF. This rearrangement joins TRBV28 to TRBJ2-3, with D perhaps TRBD1 (6 bases). The CDR3 is 13 amino acids. Looked up from germline, CDR1 is MDHEN and CDR2 is SYDVKM. V lost 7 bases and J lost 6, with 14 bases in between.

CDR3 sequence reads: CASSQRQVLVDEQFF. As DNA, the CDR3 is TGTGCCAGCAGCCAACGACAGGTTTTAGTTGATGAGCAGTTCTTC. V usage is TRBV5-6 and J usage is TRBJ2-1; weak D call: TRBD1 (6 bases). The CDR3 is 15 residues long. The germline V gene has CDR1 SGHDT and CDR2 YYEEEE. The ends were cut back, 4 bases at V and 8 bases at J, with 19 bases in the middle.

The chain has TRBV10-1 and TRBJ1-1, with TRBD1 as a possible D gene (5 bases). V gave up 5 bases and J gave up 0 bases, with 10 bases separating them. The CDR3 covers 14 residues. Germline V gene data show CDR1 as WNHNN and CDR2 as SYGVQD (reference sequence). CDR3 nucleotides: TGCGCCAGCAGTCAGGACACCATGAACACTGAAGCTTTCTTT. Its protein product is CASSQDTMNTEAFF.

The rearrangement joins TRBV12-5 to TRBJ1-6, with a weak D call TRBD1 (5 bases). Between the trimmed V and J ends, which lost 2 bases and 8 bases, there was a span of 16 bases. CDR1 LGHNT and CDR2 FRNRAP come from the germline V gene. The CDR3 extends over 16 amino acids. CDR3 in DNA: TGTGCTAGTGGTTTGTGGCAGGGATTTTTGGATTCACCCCTCCACTTT. The encoded protein is CASGLWQGFLDSPLHF.

This chain links TRBV5-8 with TRBJ1-5; 8 bases fit TRBD1. CDR1 is SGHTS, CDR2 YDEGEE, per germline. This CDR3 is built from 14 residues. V shed 0 bases and J 4 bases; nucleotides not matched to a gene: 0. DNA of the CDR3: TGTGCCAGCAGCTTGGACAGGGGGAATCAGCCCCAGCATTTT. Translated, it gives CASSLDRGNQPQHF.

The rearrangement joins TRBV5-1 to TRBJ2-2, with TRBD2 matching 10 bases. Germline V gene lookup returns CDR1 SGHRS and CDR2 YFSETQ. J was trimmed by 0 bases and V by 1 base; bases with no gene match: 0. The CDR3 is 16 amino acids. In nucleotides, the CDR3 is TGCGCCAGCAGCTTGACTAGCGGGGCGAACACCGGGGAGCTGTTTTTT. Its protein product is CASSLTSGANTGELFF.

The J gene is TRBJ2-3, the V gene TRBV3-1 (or the pseudogene TRBV3-2), with 11 bases aligning to TRBD2. Germline V gene sequence: CDR1 LGHDT, CDR2 YNNKEL (reference sequence). This CDR3 comprises 18 residues. The V gene end was trimmed by 0 bases and the J gene end by 1 base; junction bases not matched to a gene: 6. The CDR3 sequence: CASSQDPILAGGTDTQYF. For the CDR3, the DNA is TGTGCCAGCAGCCAAGACCCGATACTAGCGGGAGGCACAGATACGCAGTATTTT.

This chain links TRBV28 with TRBJ2-7; 9 nucleotides align to TRBD1. The ends lost 11 bases at V and 2 bases at J; junction bases unmatched: 7. The CDR3 totals 13 residues. Germline loops: CDR1 MDHEN, CDR2 SYDVKM. In DNA form, the CDR3 reads TGTGCCGTACACAGGGGGCCCCCCTACGAGCAGTACTTC. Encoded protein: CAVHRGPPYEQYF.